The 26 T cell receptor beta chains below all came from one sample that was sequenced in a study of blood T cell repertoires in COVID-19. Some clones are missing from TCRdb's copy, which holds only in-frame ones; the method was immunoSEQ multiplex PCR. The table has some 300,000 clones, roughly 88% seen once. Sequences were obtained from peripheral blood. The receptor source for this set is a woman younger than 45 who had recovered from COVID-19.

The rearrangement uses TRBV18 and TRBJ1-5, with a weak D call TRBD1 (6 bases). Germline CDR1 reads KGHSH; CDR2 reads LQKENI. This CDR3 comprises 15 residues. Trimming shortened V by 3 bases and J by 4 bases, and 13 bases separated the two germline ends. CDR3 amino acids: CASSPGHDLNQPQHF. DNA of the CDR3: TGTGCCAGCTCACCGGGACACGACCTTAATCAGCCCCAGCATTTT. Together with reference TRBV18 and TRBJ1-5, the CDR3 gives the full variable domain: NAGVMQNPRHLVRRRGQEARLRCSPMKGHSHVYWYRQLPEEGLKFMVYLQKENIIDESGMPKERFSAEFPKEGPSILRIQQVVRGDSAAYFCASSPGHDLNQPQHFGDGTRLSIL.

The chain carries TRBV3-1 (or the pseudogene TRBV3-2) and TRBJ2-1; D perhaps matches TRBD2 (6 bases). Germline lookup yields CDR1 LGHDT and CDR2 YNNKEL (reference sequence). This CDR3 spans 16 amino acids. Between the trimmed V and J ends, which lost 2 bases and 8 bases, there was a span of 19 bases. CDR3 sequence: CASSQTPNPRDYEQFF. The DNA of the CDR3 is TGTGCCAGCAGCCAAACCCCTAACCCCCGGGACTATGAGCAGTTCTTC.

The rearrangement joins TRBV4-1 to TRBJ1-4, with 11 positions matching TRBD1. The germline gives CDR1 MGHRA, CDR2 YSYEKL. The V and J ends lost 5 bases and 0 bases, in that order; junction bases with no gene match: 8. CDR3 length: 18 residues. The chain's CDR3 is CASSAGTGGDATNEKLFF. The CDR3 DNA is TGCGCCAGCAGCGCCGGGACAGGGGGTGATGCAACTAATGAAAAACTGTTTTTT.

The V call is TRBV20-1, the J call TRBJ1-4, with D unresolved. Trimming took 6 bases from V and 5 from J, leaving 7 bases between them. CDR3 length: 11 residues. Germline CDR1 is DFQATT and CDR2 is SNEGSKA (reference sequence). Written as DNA, the CDR3 is TGCAGTGCCGATCGGAATGAAAAACTGTTTTTT. It encodes CSADRNEKLFF.

The chain is built from TRBV4-1 and TRBJ1-1; D might be TRBD1 (6 bases). The CDR3 consists of 15 residues. Germline V lookup: CDR1 MGHRA, CDR2 YSYEKL. Trimming pared 5 bases from V and 0 bases from J, leaving 13 bases between. The CDR3 loop is CASSSTQGLNTEAFF. For the CDR3, the DNA is TGCGCCAGCAGCTCCACACAGGGCCTGAACACTGAAGCTTTCTTT.

This chain joins TRBV5-1 and TRBJ2-3; TRBD2 might be the D (6 bases). Germline V gives CDR1 SGHRS, CDR2 YFSETQ. Deletions cut 6 bases from V and 0 bases from J, with 11 bases between. The CDR3 totals 14 residues. The CDR3 sequence is CASIGSPSTDTQYF. The CDR3 nucleotides read TGCGCCAGCATCGGGAGCCCTAGCACAGATACGCAGTATTTT.

The rearrangement uses TRBV19 and TRBJ2-4; D uncertain. Germline lookup yields CDR1 LNHDA and CDR2 SQIVND (reference sequence). The V end was cut by 3 bases, the J end by 0 bases, with 6 bases between. CDR3 length: 14 residues. DNA for the CDR3: TGTGCCAGTAGTATCTCAGGAGCCAAAAACATTCAGTACTTC. It yields the protein CASSISGAKNIQYF.

This rearrangement joins TRBV12-3 or TRBV12-4 to TRBJ2-5; tentative D call: TRBD1 (6 bases). Trimming cost V 3 bases and J 5 bases, with 10 bases left between them. The CDR3 has 13 residues. The DNA for the CDR3 is TGTGCCAGCAGTTTGTCAGGGGACGAGACCCAGTACTTC. This encodes CASSLSGDETQYF.

The chain joins TRBV7-9 to TRBJ1-3; D is ambiguous. V gave up 3 bases and J gave up 4 bases, with 7 bases separating them. The CDR3 is 13 amino acids. The V gene's germline CDR1 is SEHNR and CDR2 FQNEAQ (reference sequence). The CDR3: CASSFSTGNTIYF. The CDR3 DNA sequence: TGTGCCAGCAGCTTTTCTACGGGAAACACCATATATTTT.

The rearrangement joins TRBV6-2 or TRBV6-3 to TRBJ1-5, with 7 bases that match TRBD1. The V gene's germline CDR1 is MNHEY and CDR2 SVGEGT. V trimming: 4 bases; J trimming: 2 bases; junction bases outside the gene matches: 11. The CDR3 spans 17 residues. CDR3 loop: CASSSDRSPGGNQPQHF. In DNA form, the CDR3 reads TGTGCCAGCAGTTCGGACAGGTCGCCTGGGGGCAATCAGCCCCAGCATTTT.

The chain is built from TRBV24-1 and TRBJ2-7; possibly TRBD2 for D (5 bases). CDR1 and CDR2 (germline): KGHDR, SFDVKD. The V end was cut by 7 bases, the J end by 0 bases, with 15 bases between. The CDR3 sequence is 15 residues long. The DNA for the CDR3 is TGTGCCACCAGCGACCCCGCTGGAGGCTCCTACGAGCAGTACTTC. It is translated as CATSDPAGGSYEQYF.

This rearrangement joins TRBV5-6 to TRBJ2-1; the match to TRBD2 covers 9 bases. Germline trimming cut 4 bases from V and 10 bases from J; bases unmatched to any gene: 0. Germline CDR1 SGHDT, CDR2 YYEEEE. This CDR3 is built from 11 residues. CDR3 protein: CASSLAGEQFF. The CDR3 DNA follows: TGTGCCAGCAGCCTAGCGGGGGAGCAGTTCTTC.

This chain uses TRBV19 with TRBJ2-1, with TRBD1 matching 8 bases. The V gene's germline CDR1 is LNHDA and CDR2 SQIVND (reference sequence). The CDR3 has 16 residues. Trimming cost V 5 bases and J 10 bases; bases outside gene matches: 16. This CDR3 is CASSPGSGTGRREQFF. CDR3 sequence (DNA): TGTGCCAGTAGTCCGGGATCCGGGACAGGTCGGCGGGAGCAGTTCTTC.

The chain links TRBV4-2 to TRBJ2-1; 7 bases line up with TRBD1. After removal of 4 bases from V and 3 bases from J, the junction contained 3 bases not matched to a gene. The CDR3 is made up of 14 amino acids. Germline CDR1 and CDR2: LGHNA and YNFKEQ. Here the CDR3 reads CASSPGQIYNEQFF. CDR3 nucleotide sequence: TGTGCCAGCAGCCCGGGACAGATCTACAATGAGCAGTTCTTC.

The gene calls are TRBV5-4 and TRBJ1-2, with 9 bases aligning to TRBD1. Unmatched junction bases numbered 12, after V lost 4 bases and J lost 8 bases. This CDR3 has 15 residues. Per the germline V gene, CDR1 is SGHNT and CDR2 is YYREEE (reference sequence). CDR3 nucleotide sequence: TGTGCCAGCAGCGCAATCGTTACAGGGGGCAACGGCTACACCTTC. Protein product: CASSAIVTGGNGYTF. Supplemented by reference TRBV5-4 and TRBJ1-2, the full variable domain reads ETGVTQSPTHLIKTRGQQVTLRCSSQSGHNTVSWYQQALGQGPQFIFQYYREEENGRGNFPPRFSGLQFPNYSSELNVNALELDDSALYLCASSAIVTGGNGYTFGSGTRLTVV.

V usage is TRBV6-6 and J usage is TRBJ1-1, with 7 bases aligning to TRBD1. The ends lost 3 bases at V and 5 bases at J; junction bases unmatched: 3. The CDR3 covers 13 residues. Germline CDR1 is MNHNY and CDR2 is SVGAGI (reference sequence). The CDR3 loop is CASSYQGGTEAFF. The CDR3 DNA follows: TGTGCCAGCAGTTATCAGGGGGGAACTGAAGCTTTCTTT.

The chain is built from TRBV19 and TRBJ1-4; D remains unclear. Germline CDR1 reads LNHDA; CDR2 reads SQIVND (reference sequence). This CDR3 region has 16 residues. The ends were cut back, 6 bases at V and 5 bases at J, with 19 bases in the middle. CDR3 nucleotides: TGTGCCAGTAGCCGAAATCCAACCCGGGTAAATGAAAAACTGTTTTTT. It specifies CASSRNPTRVNEKLFF. Drawing the rest from reference TRBV19 and TRBJ1-4, the complete variable domain is DGGITQSPKYLFRKEGQNVTLSCEQNLNHDAMYWYRQDPGQGLRLIYYSQIVNDFQKGDIAEGYSVSREKKESFPLTVTSAQKNPTAFYLCASSRNPTRVNEKLFFGSGTQLSVL.

V is TRBV24-1 and J is TRBJ1-1, with D possibly being TRBD1 (6 bases). The CDR3 has 13 amino acids. V dropped 5 bases and J dropped 2 bases, with 8 bases sitting between them. Germline values: CDR1 KGHDR, CDR2 SFDVKD. CDR3 nucleotide sequence: TGTGCCACCAGTGTGGGGGCAAACACTGAAGCTTTCTTT. Encoded protein: CATSVGANTEAFF.

The chain is built from TRBV4-1 and TRBJ2-5; tentatively, D is TRBD1 (5 bases). This CDR3 has 17 residues. With 1 base removed from V and 2 bases from J, the gap between germline ends came to 17 bases. CDR1 and CDR2 (germline): MGHRA, YSYEKL. CDR3 in DNA: TGCGCCAGCAGCCAAGTAGTAGGGGCGAGCGAACAAGAGACCCAGTACTTC. Residues: CASSQVVGASEQETQYF.

The chain joins TRBV5-1 to TRBJ1-5, with 9 positions matching TRBD1. Germline CDR1 reads SGHRS; CDR2 reads YFSETQ. The CDR3 contains 15 residues. Trimming at V came to 3 bases and at J to 0 bases, leaving 1 base not matched to a gene. The CDR3 DNA follows: TGCGCCAGCAGCTGGACAGGGGATAGCAATCAGCCCCAGCATTTT. Translated, it gives CASSWTGDSNQPQHF.

This clone appeared a single time. This rearrangement joins TRBV7-3 to TRBJ2-7, with TRBD1 matching 9 bases. Germline V lookup: CDR1 SGHTA, CDR2 FQGTGA. The CDR3 is 17 residues long. V dropped 5 bases and J dropped 3; count of bases not matched to a gene: 14. The chain's CDR3 is CASSPTGTGNLVYEQYF. The CDR3 nucleotides are TGTGCCAGCAGCCCGACCGGGACAGGGAATCTCGTCTACGAGCAGTACTTC.

DNA of the CDR3: TGTGCCTGGACCGGCGGCGGCTCTGGAAACACCATATATTTT. Translation gives CAWTGGGSGNTIYF. The chain is built from TRBV30 and TRBJ1-3; D uncertain. The V and J ends lost 4 bases and 0 bases respectively, with 10 bases between them. The CDR3 length is 14 residues. The germline gives CDR1 GTSNPN, CDR2 SVGIG (reference sequence).

CDR3 nucleotides: TGTGCCAGCTCACCACAGGTACAGGCGAACACTGAAGCTTTCTTT. Its protein product is CASSPQVQANTEAFF. The chain recombines TRBV18 with TRBJ1-1, with a weak D call TRBD1 (5 bases). The ends were cut back, 1 base at V and 1 base at J, with 10 bases in the middle. The CDR3 contains 15 residues. Looked up from germline, CDR1 is KGHSH and CDR2 is LQKENI. Based on the CDR3 plus reference TRBV18 and TRBJ1-1, the full variable domain is NAGVMQNPRHLVRRRGQEARLRCSPMKGHSHVYWYRQLPEEGLKFMVYLQKENIIDESGMPKERFSAEFPKEGPSILRIQQVVRGDSAAYFCASSPQVQANTEAFFGQGTRLTVV.

The CDR3 region has the DNA TGTGCCTCCGGGTACACTGAAGCTTTCTTT. Protein: CASGYTEAFF. V gene TRBV28 combines with J gene TRBJ1-1; D is uncertain. V lost 11 bases to trimming and J lost 3 bases, with 7 bases between them. CDR3 size: 10 residues. Looked up from germline, CDR1 is MDHEN and CDR2 is SYDVKM.

The CDR3 here is CASSLTGQGKAEAFF. CDR3 in DNA: TGTGCCAGCAGCTTGACCGGACAGGGAAAGGCTGAAGCTTTCTTT. The V and J genes are TRBV28 and TRBJ1-1; TRBD1 matches 8 bases. Trimming at V came to 6 bases and at J to 6 bases, leaving 12 bases not matched to a gene. The length of the CDR3 is 15 residues. Germline values: CDR1 MDHEN, CDR2 SYDVKM.

The chain is built from TRBV6-2 or TRBV6-3 and TRBJ1-5; D possibly corresponds to TRBD1 (5 bases). This CDR3 is 14 amino acids long. V was shortened by 4 bases and J by 2 bases, with 9 bases between the two germline ends. Germline V gives CDR1 MNHEY, CDR2 SVGEGT. The DNA for the CDR3 is TGTGCCAGCAGTTCTACGACAGGCAATCAGCCCCAGCATTTT. Translation: CASSSTTGNQPQHF.